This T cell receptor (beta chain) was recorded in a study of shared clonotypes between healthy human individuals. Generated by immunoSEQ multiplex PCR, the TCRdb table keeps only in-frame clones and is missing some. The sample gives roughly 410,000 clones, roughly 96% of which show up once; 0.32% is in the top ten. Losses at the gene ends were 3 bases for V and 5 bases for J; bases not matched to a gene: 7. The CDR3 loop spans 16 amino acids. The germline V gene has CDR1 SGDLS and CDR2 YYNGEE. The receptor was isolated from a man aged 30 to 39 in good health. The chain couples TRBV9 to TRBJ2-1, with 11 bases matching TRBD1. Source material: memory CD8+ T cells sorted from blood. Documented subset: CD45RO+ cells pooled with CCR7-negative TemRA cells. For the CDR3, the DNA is TGTGCCAGCAGCGGATTGGACAGGGGGCGAAACAATGAGCAGTTCTTC. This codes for CASSGLDRGRNNEQFF.